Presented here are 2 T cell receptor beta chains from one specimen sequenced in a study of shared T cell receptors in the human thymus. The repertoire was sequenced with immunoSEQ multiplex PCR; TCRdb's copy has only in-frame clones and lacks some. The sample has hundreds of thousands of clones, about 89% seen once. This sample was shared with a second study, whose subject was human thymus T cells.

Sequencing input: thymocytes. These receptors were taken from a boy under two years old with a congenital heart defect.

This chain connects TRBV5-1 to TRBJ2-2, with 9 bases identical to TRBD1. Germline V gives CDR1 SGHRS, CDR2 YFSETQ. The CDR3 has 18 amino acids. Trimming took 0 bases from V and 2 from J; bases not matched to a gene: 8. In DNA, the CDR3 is TGCGCCAGCAGCTTGGTTCCGCCGGGACAGGGCAACACCGGGGAGCTGTTTTTT. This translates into CASSLVPPGQGNTGELFF.

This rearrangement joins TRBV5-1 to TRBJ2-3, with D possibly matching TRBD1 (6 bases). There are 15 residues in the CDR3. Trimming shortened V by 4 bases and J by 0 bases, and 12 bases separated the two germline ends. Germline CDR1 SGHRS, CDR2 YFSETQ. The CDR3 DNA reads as TGCGCCAGCAGCCCGAGCACAGGGAGCACAGATACGCAGTATTTT. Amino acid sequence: CASSPSTGSTDTQYF.